These 3 T cell receptor beta chains originate from one sample sequenced in a study of blood T cells in healthy people across ages. PCR was performed a second time for about 6 to 12 cycles using a sample-barcoded 5' primer and a J-beta primer mix. MiXCR, applied by TCRdb to the 5' RACE reads, yields one record per CDR3 protein. The data show 730,000 or so distinct CDR3 sequences, roughly 44% seen once. Sequencing was done on a sample of blood. These receptors were obtained from a woman aged 60-70 years in good health.

This sequence joins TRBV7-8 and TRBJ2-5, with 7 bases identical to TRBD1. The tail of the sequence fits TRBJ2-7 better, so the J call may be wrong. This CDR3 is 15 amino acids long. CDR1 is SGHVS and CDR2 is FQNEAQ in the germline V gene. Here the CDR3 reads CASSSGTVSFYEQYF. In DNA, the CDR3 is TGTGCCAGCAGCTCCGGGACAGTTTCTTTCTACGAGCAGTACTTC.

This clonotype was counted ten times or more. This rearrangement joins TRBV4-3 to TRBJ2-1; 11 positions match TRBD2. V was pared by 3 bases and J by 8 bases, with 6 bases of the junction left unmatched. Germline CDR1 and CDR2: LGHNA and YSLEER. This CDR3 is built from 15 residues. DNA of the CDR3: TGCGCCAGCAGCCATGGACTAGCGGGTCGTGATGAGCAGTTCTTC. Translated: CASSHGLAGRDEQFF.

This clonotype was counted a few times. This sequence joins TRBV6-5 and TRBJ2-3, with D possibly matching TRBD2 (6 bases). V gave up 5 bases and J gave up 3 bases, with 15 bases separating them. Germline CDR1 and CDR2: MNHEY and SVGAGI. CDR3 length: 15 amino acids. The DNA of the CDR3 is TGTGCCAGCAGTCCTGCGGGGCGGGGTACAGATACGCAGTATTTT. Translating it yields CASSPAGRGTDTQYF.